These T cell receptor beta chains were read from a single sample in a study of T cells after yellow fever vaccination. TCRdb ran MiXCR on the 5' RACE reads and lists one entry per CDR3 protein. The sample yields 550,000 to 750,000 distinct CDR3 sequences, roughly 14% seen once. This specimen was PBMCs, taken on the day of the yellow fever booster vaccination. Source of these receptors: a man aged 25 to 40 who received the YFV17D yellow fever vaccine. Both conserved end residues are part of each CDR3. The D gene is left open where the match is weak. Clone size is not always given. Where it is, it says once, few, many or a class for expanded clones.

clone_size: -; j_call: TRBJ2-7; d_call: -; v_call: TRBV27; cdr3_nt: TGTGCCAGCGGGTTAAAGGGGTCCTACGAGCAGTACTTC; cdr3_aa: CASGLKGSYEQYF
clone_size: -; j_call: TRBJ2-3; d_call: -; v_call: TRBV7-2; cdr3_nt: TGTGCCAGCAGCTTCATCGGGAGATCAGATACGCAGTATTTT; cdr3_aa: CASSFIGRSDTQYF
clone_size: -; j_call: TRBJ2-3; d_call: TRBD1; v_call: TRBV7-2; cdr3_nt: TGTGCCAGCAGCGCACTAGGGGGCACACTCCCAGATACGCAGTATTTT; cdr3_aa: CASSALGGTLPDTQYF
clone_size: -; j_call: TRBJ2-1; d_call: -; v_call: TRBV28; cdr3_nt: TGTGCCAGCACTGGGGGGGGCGGGAGTTACAATGAGCAGTTCTTC; cdr3_aa: CASTGGGGSYNEQFF
clone_size: few; j_call: TRBJ1-1; d_call: TRBD1; v_call: TRBV12-3/TRBV12-4; cdr3_nt: TGTGCCAGCAGTTTGGGGACAGGGGTTGGGGGCACTGAAGCTTTCTTT; cdr3_aa: CASSLGTGVGGTEAFF
clone_size: few; j_call: TRBJ1-5; d_call: TRBD1; v_call: TRBV6-2/TRBV6-3; cdr3_nt: TGTGCCAGCAGTCGAACAGGGGGCTGGCAGCCCCAGCATTTT; cdr3_aa: CASSRTGGWQPQHF
clone_size: -; j_call: TRBJ2-4; d_call: TRBD2; v_call: TRBV7-9; cdr3_nt: TGTGCCAGCAGCTACGGGACTAGCGGCGCCAAAAACATTCAGTACTTC; cdr3_aa: CASSYGTSGAKNIQYF
clone_size: few; j_call: TRBJ2-6; d_call: -; v_call: TRBV20-1; cdr3_nt: TGCAGTGCTCGGCCCGGGGCCAACGTCCTGACTTTC; cdr3_aa: CSARPGANVLTF
clone_size: -; j_call: TRBJ2-7; d_call: -; v_call: TRBV18; cdr3_nt: TGTGCCAGCTCACCTAGCAGACTCTCCTACGAGCAGTACTTC; cdr3_aa: CASSPSRLSYEQYF
clone_size: -; j_call: TRBJ1-1; d_call: -; v_call: TRBV7-9; cdr3_nt: TGTGCCAGCAGCTCAGGTGGGAAAAGCGCTGAAGCTTTCTTT; cdr3_aa: CASSSGGKSAEAFF
clone_size: few; j_call: TRBJ2-3; d_call: -; v_call: TRBV12-3/TRBV12-4; cdr3_nt: TGTGCCACCCGGGGGCTCGATACGCAGTATTTT; cdr3_aa: CATRGLDTQYF
clone_size: few; j_call: TRBJ2-1; d_call: -; v_call: TRBV2; cdr3_nt: TGTGCCAGCACCCGGGACCGAGGGCGCTCCTACAATGAGCAGTTCTTC; cdr3_aa: CASTRDRGRSYNEQFF
clone_size: few; j_call: TRBJ2-7; d_call: -; v_call: TRBV10-3; cdr3_nt: TGTGCCATCGCGGACGGACACACCTACGAGCAGTACTTC; cdr3_aa: CAIADGHTYEQYF
clone_size: few; j_call: TRBJ2-2; d_call: TRBD1; v_call: TRBV6-2/TRBV6-3; cdr3_nt: TGTGCCAGCAGACACACCGGGACAGGGGACACCGGGGAGCTGTTTTTT; cdr3_aa: CASRHTGTGDTGELFF
clone_size: -; j_call: TRBJ2-1; d_call: -; v_call: TRBV20-1; cdr3_nt: TGCAGCCTCACTAGGAATTCCTACAATGAGCAGTTCTTC; cdr3_aa: CSLTRNSYNEQFF
clone_size: -; j_call: TRBJ1-2; d_call: -; v_call: TRBV24-1; cdr3_nt: TGTGCCACCAGTGATCCAGGGGAAAGCTATGGCTACACCTTC; cdr3_aa: CATSDPGESYGYTF
clone_size: few; j_call: TRBJ2-3; d_call: TRBD1; v_call: TRBV19; cdr3_nt: TGTGCCAGTAGTCAGAGGGACAGACAGAACACAGATACGCAGTATTTT; cdr3_aa: CASSQRDRQNTDTQYF
clone_size: few; j_call: TRBJ2-1; d_call: TRBD2; v_call: TRBV5-4; cdr3_nt: TGTGCCAGCAGCTCGTGGGGTAGCGGGACTTACAATGAGCAGTTCTTC; cdr3_aa: CASSSWGSGTYNEQFF
clone_size: many; j_call: TRBJ2-7; d_call: -; v_call: TRBV20-1; cdr3_nt: TGCAGTGCTAGAAACTGGGACAAGTCCTACGAGCAGTACTTC; cdr3_aa: CSARNWDKSYEQYF
clone_size: few; j_call: TRBJ1-5; d_call: TRBD1; v_call: TRBV20-1; cdr3_nt: TGCAGTGCTACCGGACAGGAAAGCAATCAGCCCCAGCATTTT; cdr3_aa: CSATGQESNQPQHF
clone_size: -; j_call: TRBJ1-2; d_call: -; v_call: TRBV12-3/TRBV12-4; cdr3_nt: TGTGCCAGCAGTTCCCGCCAGGGCCGGGGCTACACCTTC; cdr3_aa: CASSSRQGRGYTF
clone_size: -; j_call: TRBJ2-1; d_call: -; v_call: TRBV7-9; cdr3_nt: TGTGCCAGCAGCTCCTCCGGGATAGACAATGAGCAGTTCTTC; cdr3_aa: CASSSSGIDNEQFF
clone_size: few; j_call: TRBJ1-6; d_call: TRBD1; v_call: TRBV4-3; cdr3_nt: TGCGCCAGCAGCCAACACGACGGGACAGGGTATTCACCCCTCCACTTT; cdr3_aa: CASSQHDGTGYSPLHF
clone_size: few; j_call: TRBJ2-7; d_call: TRBD1; v_call: TRBV6-5; cdr3_nt: TGTGCCACCAAGACAGGGTTCGAGCAGTACTTC; cdr3_aa: CATKTGFEQYF
clone_size: many; j_call: TRBJ2-1; d_call: -; v_call: TRBV27; cdr3_nt: TGTGCCAGCAGTCTCGGCCTCGGTAGGGAGCAGTTCTTC; cdr3_aa: CASSLGLGREQFF
clone_size: -; j_call: TRBJ2-2; d_call: -; v_call: TRBV10-3; cdr3_nt: TGTGCCATCAGTGAGCGGCGGGCGAACACCGGGGAGCTGTTTTTT; cdr3_aa: CAISERRANTGELFF
clone_size: few; j_call: TRBJ2-5; d_call: -; v_call: TRBV7-6; cdr3_nt: TGTGCCAGCAGCAATATGGAGGGGGGCGGAGAGACCCAGTACTTC; cdr3_aa: CASSNMEGGGETQYF
clone_size: few; j_call: TRBJ1-5; d_call: -; v_call: TRBV7-9; cdr3_nt: TGTGCCAGCAGCTTAGATCGGCAGCCCCAGCATTTT; cdr3_aa: CASSLDRQPQHF